The 18 T cell receptor beta chains below were found in one sample sequenced in a study of Ad26.COV2.S vaccination and SARS-CoV-2 variants. Assay used: immunoSEQ multiplex PCR; TCRdb lists only in-frame clones, some missing. The sample lists 300,000 to 500,000 clones, 80% to 90% occurring once. Treatment: roughly 18 received Ad26.COV2.S at low or high dose, single or two shots; five or six received placebo; per-sample allocation not given. After the first vaccine or placebo injection, samples were drawn on day 63. The source material was peripheral blood, sampled in a trial of Ad26.COV2.S vaccine versus placebo. The receptor set was obtained from a person aged 18-65 years who received the Ad26.COV2.S COVID-19 vaccine or a placebo.

The chain links TRBV5-4 to TRBJ1-2; 10 bases are shared with TRBD1. This CDR3 contains 13 residues. Looked up from germline, CDR1 is SGHNT and CDR2 is YYREEE (reference sequence). Losses at the gene ends were 4 bases for V and 8 bases for J; bases not matched to a gene: 5. For the CDR3, the DNA is TGTGCCAGCAGCCCAGACAGGGGGCGGGGCTACACCTTC. This gives the protein CASSPDRGRGYTF. Looking up the rest from reference TRBV5-4 and TRBJ1-2 gives the full variable domain: ETGVTQSPTHLIKTRGQQVTLRCSSQSGHNTVSWYQQALGQGPQFIFQYYREEENGRGNFPPRFSGLQFPNYSSELNVNALELDDSALYLCASSPDRGRGYTFGSGTRLTVV.

This chain links TRBV7-2 with TRBJ1-1; 10 positions match TRBD1. The CDR3 runs 16 residues. The J segment lost 0 bases and the V segment lost 5 bases, leaving 6 bases of the junction unmatched. CDR1 is SGHTA and CDR2 is FQGNSA in the germline V gene. The CDR3 DNA reads TGTGCCAGCAGCGCCCGGGACAGGGGCATGAACACTGAAGCTTTCTTT. Its protein product is CASSARDRGMNTEAFF.

This clone was seen only once. This chain connects TRBV2 to TRBJ1-1; weak D call: TRBD1 (6 bases). This CDR3 region has 13 residues. CDR1 is SNHLY, CDR2 FYNNEI, per germline. Trimming pared 7 bases from V and 6 bases from J, leaving 15 bases between. The CDR3 bases are TGTGCCAGCAACCCAACAGGGCTGGCTGAAGCTTTCTTT. This sequence encodes CASNPTGLAEAFF.

J is TRBJ1-3 and V is TRBV10-3; TRBD1 agrees at 10 bases. Looked up from germline, CDR1 is ENHRY and CDR2 is SYGVKD. The CDR3 sequence is 15 residues long. V was clipped by 5 bases and J by 2 bases; unmatched bases: 3. In nucleotides, the CDR3 is TGTGCCATCAGTCCGACAGGGGGCCCTGGAAACACCATATATTTT. Protein: CAISPTGGPGNTIYF.

The sample holds one count of this clone. The chain carries TRBV18 and TRBJ1-2; D gene uncertain. Germline V gene lookup returns CDR1 KGHSH and CDR2 LQKENI. V lost 3 bases and J 3 bases, leaving 8 bases between the germline ends. The CDR3 has 13 residues. The CDR3 nucleotides read TGTGCCAGCTCACCTGAAGGGTACTATGGCTACACCTTC. Its protein product is CASSPEGYYGYTF. Drawing the rest from reference TRBV18 and TRBJ1-2, the complete variable domain is NAGVMQNPRHLVRRRGQEARLRCSPMKGHSHVYWYRQLPEEGLKFMVYLQKENIIDESGMPKERFSAEFPKEGPSILRIQQVVRGDSAAYFCASSPEGYYGYTFGSGTRLTVV.

The chain carries TRBV24-1 and TRBJ1-2; maybe TRBD1 (6 bases). CDR1 and CDR2 (germline): KGHDR, SFDVKD. The V and J ends lost 2 bases and 6 bases respectively, with 9 bases between them. This CDR3 has 13 amino acids. CDR3 DNA: TGTGCCACCAGTGATTATGAGGGGGATGGCTACACCTTC. Translating gives CATSDYEGDGYTF.

CDR3 coding DNA: TGTGCCAGCAGTCTGGACCGTACGAACACCGGGGAGCTGTTTTTT. This gives the protein CASSLDRTNTGELFF. The J gene is TRBJ2-2, the V gene TRBV2; D ambiguous. The germline V and J ends were trimmed by 5 bases and 0 bases, with 10 bases remaining between them. CDR3 length: 15 residues. The V gene's germline CDR1 is SNHLY and CDR2 FYNNEI.

This clone has only one observation. The rearrangement links TRBV5-1 to TRBJ2-5; D remains ambiguous. This CDR3 is built from 13 residues. From germline, CDR1 is SGHRS and CDR2 YFSETQ. V was shortened by 2 bases and J by 5 bases, with 10 bases between the two germline ends. The DNA for the CDR3 is TGCGCCAGCAGCTTAATTCCCCCGGAGACCCAGTACTTC. This codes for CASSLIPPETQYF.

The chain joins TRBV21-1 to TRBJ1-3. TRBV21-1 is an annotated pseudogene. This CDR3 has 17 residues. CDR3 coding DNA: TGTGCCAGCAGCCGAAGTGGGGTACCGGGCTCTGGAAACACCATATATTTT. Translated, it gives CASSRSGVPGSGNTIYF.

The chain links TRBV30 to TRBJ1-4; maybe TRBD1 (5 bases). The CDR3 is made up of 15 amino acids. Germline assignment: CDR1 GTSNPN and CDR2 SVGIG (reference sequence). V was pared by 2 bases and J by 5 bases, with 15 bases between. The DNA of the CDR3 is TGTGCCTGGAGTCAAGCCCGGGGGATAAATGAAAAACTGTTTTTT. Translation: CAWSQARGINEKLFF.

The V and J genes are TRBV7-8 and TRBJ1-1; D is ambiguous. Trimming cost V 1 base and J 1 base, with 4 bases left between them. Germline assignment: CDR1 SGHVS and CDR2 FQNEAQ. This CDR3 has 13 residues. The CDR3: CASSLEANTEAFF. The CDR3 bases are TGTGCCAGCAGCTTAGAGGCGAACACTGAAGCTTTCTTT. The full variable domain, rest sourced from reference TRBV7-8 and TRBJ1-1, is GAGVSQSPRYKVAKRGQDVALRCDPISGHVSLFWYQQALGQGPEFLTYFQNEAQLDKSGLPSDRFFAERPEGSVSTLKIQRTQQEDSAVYLCASSLEANTEAFFGQGTRLTVV.

The genes are TRBV3-1 (or the pseudogene TRBV3-2) and TRBJ2-7, with D possibly being TRBD1 or TRBD2 (6 bases each). The CDR3 consists of 15 residues. The V and J ends lost 4 bases and 1 base respectively, with 14 bases between them. In germline, CDR1 is LGHDT, CDR2 YNNKEL (reference sequence). In DNA, the CDR3 is TGTGCCAGCAGCCCCTGGCAGGGGACTTCCTACGAGCAGTACTTC. Translating gives CASSPWQGTSYEQYF.

J is TRBJ2-5 and V is TRBV4-2; 8 nucleotides align to TRBD2. Germline V gene sequence: CDR1 LGHNA, CDR2 YNFKEQ. The V and J ends lost 0 bases and 3 bases, in that order; junction bases with no gene match: 3. The CDR3 covers 15 residues. The CDR3 DNA is TGTGCCAGCAGCCAAGACTCAGCGGGGGAAGAGACCCAGTACTTC. Translation: CASSQDSAGEETQYF.

This rearrangement joins TRBV5-4 to TRBJ2-5; D is perhaps TRBD1 (6 bases). CDR3 length: 15 residues. Germline loops: CDR1 SGHNT, CDR2 YYREEE (reference sequence). Trimming shortened V by 4 bases and J by 4 bases, and 17 bases separated the two germline ends. For the CDR3, the DNA is TGTGCCAGCAGCCCCGGACAGAGGAGAGGAGAGACCCAGTACTTC. The encoded protein is CASSPGQRRGETQYF.

The gene calls are TRBV11-2 and TRBJ2-1, with D unclear. V was pared by 0 bases and J by 7 bases, with 7 bases between. Per the germline V gene, CDR1 is SGHAT and CDR2 is FQNNGV. The CDR3 is made up of 13 amino acids. CDR3 nucleotide sequence: TGTGCCAGCAGCTTAGATCAAGAAAATGAGCAGTTCTTC. This translates into CASSLDQENEQFF.

The chain employs TRBV6-5 and TRBJ1-2, with 7 bases that match TRBD1. Germline trimming cut 5 bases from V and 5 bases from J; bases unmatched to any gene: 11. The CDR3 is 15 amino acids. Per the germline V gene, CDR1 is MNHEY and CDR2 is SVGAGI. CDR3 in amino acids: CASSLDKGAGYGYTF. CDR3 in DNA: TGTGCCAGCAGTCTCGATAAGGGGGCGGGGTATGGCTACACCTTC.

The chain links TRBV6-6 to TRBJ2-2; D unresolved. Trimming removed 7 bases at V and 2 bases at J, with 11 bases between. The CDR3 is 14 amino acids. CDR1 is MNHNY and CDR2 is SVGAGI in the germline V gene (reference sequence). CDR3 nucleotide sequence: TGTGCCAGCACCTACGGTCCTAACACCGGGGAGCTGTTTTTT. Its protein product is CASTYGPNTGELFF.

V is TRBV2 and J is TRBJ2-5, with D possibly TRBD2 on 6 matching bases. CDR3 length equals 12 residues. Germline V gene lookup returns CDR1 SNHLY and CDR2 FYNNEI. Trimming took 8 bases from V and 2 from J, leaving 9 bases between them. CDR3 in amino acids: CASGGTQETQYF. CDR3 in DNA: TGTGCCAGCGGGGGGACTCAAGAGACCCAGTACTTC.